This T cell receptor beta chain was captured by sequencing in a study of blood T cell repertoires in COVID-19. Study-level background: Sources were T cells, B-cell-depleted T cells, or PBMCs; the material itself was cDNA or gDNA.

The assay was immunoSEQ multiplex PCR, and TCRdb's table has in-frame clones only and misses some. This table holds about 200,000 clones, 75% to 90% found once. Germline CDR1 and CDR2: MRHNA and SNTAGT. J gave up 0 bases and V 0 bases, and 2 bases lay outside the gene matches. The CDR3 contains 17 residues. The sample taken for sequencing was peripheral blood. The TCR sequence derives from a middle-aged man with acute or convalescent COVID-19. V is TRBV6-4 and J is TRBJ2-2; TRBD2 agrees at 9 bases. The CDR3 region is CASSDSGGRANTGELFF. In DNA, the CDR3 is TGTGCCAGCAGTGACTCTGGCGGGAGGGCGAACACCGGGGAGCTGTTTTTT.